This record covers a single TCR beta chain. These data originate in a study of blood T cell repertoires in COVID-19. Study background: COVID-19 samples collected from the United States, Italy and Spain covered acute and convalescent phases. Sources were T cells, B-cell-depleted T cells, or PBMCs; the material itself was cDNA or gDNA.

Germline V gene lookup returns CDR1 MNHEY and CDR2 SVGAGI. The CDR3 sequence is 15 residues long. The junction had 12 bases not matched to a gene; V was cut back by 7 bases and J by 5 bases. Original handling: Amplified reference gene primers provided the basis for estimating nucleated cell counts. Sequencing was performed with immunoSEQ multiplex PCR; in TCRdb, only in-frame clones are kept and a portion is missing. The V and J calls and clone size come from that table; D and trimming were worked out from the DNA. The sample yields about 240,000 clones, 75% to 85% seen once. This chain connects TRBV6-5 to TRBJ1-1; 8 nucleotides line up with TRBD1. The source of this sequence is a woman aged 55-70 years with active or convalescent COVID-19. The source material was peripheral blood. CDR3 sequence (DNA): TGTGCCAGCATATCTGGGCAGGGGGCGGAGACTGAAGCTTTCTTT. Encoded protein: CASISGQGAETEAFF.